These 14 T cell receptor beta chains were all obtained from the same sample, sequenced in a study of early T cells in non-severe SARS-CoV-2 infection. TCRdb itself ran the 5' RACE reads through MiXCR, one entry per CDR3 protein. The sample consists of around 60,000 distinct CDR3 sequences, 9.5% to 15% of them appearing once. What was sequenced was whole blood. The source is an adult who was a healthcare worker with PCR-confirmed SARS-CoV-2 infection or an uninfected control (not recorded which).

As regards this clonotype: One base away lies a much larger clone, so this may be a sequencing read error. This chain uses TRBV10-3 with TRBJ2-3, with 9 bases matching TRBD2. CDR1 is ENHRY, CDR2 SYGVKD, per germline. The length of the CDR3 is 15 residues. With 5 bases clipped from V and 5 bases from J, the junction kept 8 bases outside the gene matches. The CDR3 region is CAISQAGGLQDTQYF. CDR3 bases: TGTGCCATCAGTCAGGCGGGGGGGCTTCAAGATACGCAGTATTTT.

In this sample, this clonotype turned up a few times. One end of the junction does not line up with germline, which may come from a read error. Written as DNA, the CDR3 is TGCGCCAGCAGCCAAGATGGACGGCCGACCCACTTC. Amino acid sequence: CASSQDGRPTHF. The chain carries TRBV4-1 and TRBJ2-1; D ambiguous. Germline-derived CDR1 and CDR2 are MGHRA and YSYEKL. The length of the CDR3 is 12 residues.

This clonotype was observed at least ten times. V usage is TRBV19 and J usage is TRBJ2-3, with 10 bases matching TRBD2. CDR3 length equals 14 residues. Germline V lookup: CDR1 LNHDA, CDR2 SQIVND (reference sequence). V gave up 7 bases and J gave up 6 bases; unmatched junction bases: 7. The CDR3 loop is CASIPSGSRDTQYF. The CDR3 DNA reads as TGTGCCAGTATCCCTAGCGGGAGTCGGGATACGCAGTATTTT. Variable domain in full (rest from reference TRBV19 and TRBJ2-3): DGGITQSPKYLFRKEGQNVTLSCEQNLNHDAMYWYRQDPGQGLRLIYYSQIVNDFQKGDIAEGYSVSREKKESFPLTVTSAQKNPTAFYLCASIPSGSRDTQYFGPGTRLTVL.

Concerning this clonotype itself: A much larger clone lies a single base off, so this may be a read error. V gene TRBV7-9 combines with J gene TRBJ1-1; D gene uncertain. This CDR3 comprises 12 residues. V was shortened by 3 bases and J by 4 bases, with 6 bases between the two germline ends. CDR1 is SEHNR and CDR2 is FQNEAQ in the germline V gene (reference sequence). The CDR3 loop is CASSFEGTEAFF. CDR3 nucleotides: TGTGCCAGCAGCTTCGAAGGCACTGAAGCTTTCTTT.

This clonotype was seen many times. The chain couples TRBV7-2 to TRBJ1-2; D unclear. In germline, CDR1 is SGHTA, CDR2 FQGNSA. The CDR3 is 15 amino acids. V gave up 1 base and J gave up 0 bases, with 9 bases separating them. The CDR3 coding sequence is TGTGCCAGCAGCTTAGTATCAGTAGCTAACTATGGCTACACCTTC. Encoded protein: CASSLVSVANYGYTF.

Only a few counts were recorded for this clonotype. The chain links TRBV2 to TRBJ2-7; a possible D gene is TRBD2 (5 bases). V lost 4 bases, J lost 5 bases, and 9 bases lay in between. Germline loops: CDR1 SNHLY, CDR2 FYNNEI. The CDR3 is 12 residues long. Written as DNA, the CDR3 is TGTGCCAGCAGTGGGACTCGCCACGAGCAGTACTTC. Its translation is CASSGTRHEQYF.

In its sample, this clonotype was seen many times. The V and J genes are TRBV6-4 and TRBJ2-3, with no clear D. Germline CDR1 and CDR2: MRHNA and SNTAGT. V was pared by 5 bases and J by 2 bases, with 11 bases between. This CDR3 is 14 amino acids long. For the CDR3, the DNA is TGTGCCAGCAGTCCGGGCCCCTTCACAGATACGCAGTATTTT. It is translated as CASSPGPFTDTQYF.

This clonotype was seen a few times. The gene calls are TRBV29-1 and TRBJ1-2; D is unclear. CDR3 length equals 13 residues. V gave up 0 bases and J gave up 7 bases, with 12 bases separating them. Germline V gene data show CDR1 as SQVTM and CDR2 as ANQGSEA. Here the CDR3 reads CSVEEPTLFGYTF. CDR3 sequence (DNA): TGCAGCGTTGAAGAGCCGACACTGTTTGGCTACACCTTC.

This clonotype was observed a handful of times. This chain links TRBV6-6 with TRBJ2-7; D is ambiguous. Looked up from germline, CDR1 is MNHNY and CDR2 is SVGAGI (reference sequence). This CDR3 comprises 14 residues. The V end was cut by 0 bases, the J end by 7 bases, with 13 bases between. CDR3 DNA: TGTGCCAGCAGTTACTCGCCTGCCCTCTGGGAGCAGTACTTC. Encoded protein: CASSYSPALWEQYF.

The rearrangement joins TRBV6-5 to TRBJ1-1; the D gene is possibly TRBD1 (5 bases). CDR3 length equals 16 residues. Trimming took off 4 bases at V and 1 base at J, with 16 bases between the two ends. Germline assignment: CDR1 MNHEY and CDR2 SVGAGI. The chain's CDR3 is CASSSGLSSRNTEAFF. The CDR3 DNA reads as TGTGCCAGCAGTTCGGGGCTCTCCTCTAGGAACACTGAAGCTTTCTTT.

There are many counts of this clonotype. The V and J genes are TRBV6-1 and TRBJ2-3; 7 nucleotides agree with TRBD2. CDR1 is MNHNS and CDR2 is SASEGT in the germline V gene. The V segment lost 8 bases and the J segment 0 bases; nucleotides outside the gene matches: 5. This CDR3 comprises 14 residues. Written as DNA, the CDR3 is TGTGCCAGCCGTCTAGCGGATAGCACAGATACGCAGTATTTT. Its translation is CASRLADSTDTQYF.

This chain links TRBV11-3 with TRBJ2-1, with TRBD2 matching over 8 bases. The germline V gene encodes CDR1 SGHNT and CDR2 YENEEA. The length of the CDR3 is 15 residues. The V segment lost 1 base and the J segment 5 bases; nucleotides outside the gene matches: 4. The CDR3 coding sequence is TGTGCCAGCAGCTTAGCGGGGGGGCCAGACAATGAGCAGTTCTTC. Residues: CASSLAGGPDNEQFF.

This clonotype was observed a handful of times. CDR3 nucleotides: TGTGCCAGCAGTGAAGTGACCGACGGTTACGAGCAGTACTTC. Protein sequence: CASSEVTDGYEQYF. This rearrangement joins TRBV6-1 to TRBJ2-7; D is unresolved. CDR1 and CDR2 from the germline V gene are MNHNS and SASEGT. V was trimmed by 1 base and J by 4 bases, leaving 11 bases between them. The CDR3 loop spans 14 amino acids.

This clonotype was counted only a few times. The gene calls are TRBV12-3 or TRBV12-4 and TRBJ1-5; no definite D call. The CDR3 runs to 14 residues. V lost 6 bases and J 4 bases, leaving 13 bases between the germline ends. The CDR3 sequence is CASSMGLSNQPQHF. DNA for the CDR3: TGTGCCAGCAGCATGGGTCTTTCGAATCAGCCCCAGCATTTT.